Shown below are 25 T cell receptor beta chains from a single sample sequenced in a study of cytomegalovirus exposure and HLA in healthy donors. The PCR ran on 60 Vbeta and 13 Jbeta primers. Sequencing used immunoSEQ multiplex PCR; TCRdb keeps in-frame clones, though not all of them. The sample has 200,000 to 250,000 clones, and its top ten clones hold under 1%. Sequenced input: PBMCs. The source of these receptors is a woman aged 25 to 39 in good health and CMV-seropositive.

The genes are TRBV12-5 and TRBJ2-5; 7 bases fit TRBD2. There are 13 residues in the CDR3. Germline CDR1 LGHNT, CDR2 FRNRAP. V trimming: 2 bases; J trimming: 11 bases; junction bases outside the gene matches: 8. CDR3 coding DNA: TGTGCTAGTGGTTTGACCGGGACTACGGAGCAGTACTTC. Its translation: CASGLTGTTEQYF.

The chain has TRBV28 and TRBJ1-2, with 7 bases aligning to TRBD1. Germline V CDR1 and CDR2: MDHEN, SYDVKM. With V trimmed by 9 bases and J by 4 bases, 8 bases remained unmatched. There are 13 residues in the CDR3. The CDR3 sequence: CASGVQGPYGYTF. The CDR3 DNA reads as TGTGCCAGTGGGGTACAGGGGCCCTATGGCTACACCTTC.

The chain employs TRBV4-1 and TRBJ1-4; D is undetermined. Germline CDR1 MGHRA, CDR2 YSYEKL. The CDR3 contains 15 residues. V was pared by 3 bases and J by 7 bases, with 15 bases between. CDR3 region: CASSHAGGLFEKLFF. The CDR3 coding sequence is TGCGCCAGCAGCCACGCCGGAGGACTCTTTGAAAAACTGTTTTTT.

This chain links TRBV4-1 with TRBJ1-2, with D uncertain. V was clipped by 0 bases and J by 4 bases, with 18 bases between them. In germline, CDR1 is MGHRA, CDR2 YSYEKL. The CDR3 runs 17 residues. As DNA, the CDR3 is TGCGCCAGCAGCCAAGAAGGAGCTCGAACCCCCCTCTATGGCTACACCTTC. This encodes CASSQEGARTPLYGYTF.

V usage is TRBV12-5 and J usage is TRBJ2-2; TRBD1 is a possible D gene (6 bases). The CDR3 has 15 residues. Trimming stripped 3 bases from V and 0 bases from J, with 8 bases between. Germline V lookup: CDR1 LGHNT, CDR2 FRNRAP. The CDR3 region has the DNA TGTGCTAGTGGTTTAGGACAGCCGAACACCGGGGAGCTGTTTTTT. The encoded protein is CASGLGQPNTGELFF.

The chain has TRBV4-3 and TRBJ2-2; no clear D. Trimming pared 1 base from V and 0 bases from J, leaving 12 bases between. The CDR3 runs to 17 residues. Germline CDR1 reads LGHNA; CDR2 reads YSLEER. This chain's CDR3 is CASSQGSSTANTGELFF. Here the CDR3 DNA reads TGCGCCAGCAGCCAAGGTTCCTCAACAGCGAACACCGGGGAGCTGTTTTTT.

CDR3: CASSQGVNGGQGNTIYF. Here the CDR3 DNA reads TGCGCCAGCAGCCAAGGTGTCAACGGGGGGCAAGGAAACACCATATATTTT. The chain employs TRBV4-1 and TRBJ1-3, with D perhaps TRBD1 (6 bases). V gave up 1 base and J gave up 4 bases, with 17 bases separating them. The CDR3 is made up of 17 amino acids. The germline gives CDR1 MGHRA, CDR2 YSYEKL.

This chain uses TRBV6-5 with TRBJ2-7, with 9 bases that match TRBD2. The J segment lost 6 bases and the V segment lost 7 bases, leaving 13 bases of the junction unmatched. In germline, CDR1 is MNHEY, CDR2 SVGAGI. This CDR3 has 15 residues. This chain's CDR3 is CASTKLAGARSEQYF. The CDR3 DNA reads as TGTGCCAGCACTAAACTAGCGGGCGCCCGAAGCGAGCAGTACTTC.

V and J are TRBV15 and TRBJ2-3, with 8 positions matching TRBD2. Germline CDR1 is LNHNV and CDR2 is YYDKDF (reference sequence). With 0 bases clipped from V and 1 base from J, the junction kept 9 bases outside the gene matches. This CDR3 region has 18 residues. The DNA for the CDR3 is TGTGCCACCAGCAGAGAGGGGGACGGGAGGGCCGGCACAGATACGCAGTATTTT. It codes for CATSREGDGRAGTDTQYF.

This chain connects TRBV4-3 to TRBJ1-2; a weak D match, TRBD1 (6 bases). With 3 bases removed from V and 3 bases from J, the gap between germline ends came to 11 bases. This CDR3 has 14 residues. Germline loops: CDR1 LGHNA, CDR2 YSLEER. CDR3 nucleotide sequence: TGCGCCAGCAGCCAGCATTCAGGGGACTATGGCTACACCTTC. Protein: CASSQHSGDYGYTF.

The V gene is TRBV6-5, the J gene TRBJ1-1; no clear D. Looked up from germline, CDR1 is MNHEY and CDR2 is SVGAGI. Trimming took 2 bases from V and 6 from J, leaving 16 bases between them. This CDR3 is built from 15 residues. The CDR3 nucleotides are TGTGCCAGCAGTTACCTACGGGATCGGTACCCTGAAGCTTTCTTT. Amino acids: CASSYLRDRYPEAFF.

J is TRBJ1-2 and V is TRBV18; D gene ambiguous. V lost 2 bases and J lost 8, with 24 bases in between. CDR3 length: 17 residues. CDR1 and CDR2 (germline): KGHSH, LQKENI. DNA for the CDR3: TGTGCCAGCTCACCAATTGGCCCCCCCGGCCCGGTCGGGGGCTACACCTTC. It yields the protein CASSPIGPPGPVGGYTF.

The V gene is TRBV4-1, the J gene TRBJ1-2; 9 bases agree with TRBD1. CDR3 size: 16 residues. Germline CDR1 reads MGHRA; CDR2 reads YSYEKL. Trimming took 0 bases from V and 2 from J; bases not matched to a gene: 4. The CDR3 nucleotides are TGCGCCAGCAGCCAAGAGGACAGGGGCCTCAACTATGGCTACACCTTC. It is translated as CASSQEDRGLNYGYTF.

J is TRBJ1-2 and V is TRBV9; 7 nucleotides align to TRBD1. Germline CDR1 SGDLS, CDR2 YYNGEE. The CDR3 length is 19 residues. Trimming took 3 bases from V and 8 from J; bases not matched to a gene: 25. The CDR3: CASSARAERADYRGEGYTF. The CDR3, as DNA: TGTGCCAGCAGCGCGCGGGCTGAGAGGGCTGACTACAGGGGAGAAGGCTACACCTTC.

The V call is TRBV7-9, the J call TRBJ2-2; D perhaps matches TRBD2 (6 bases). The CDR3 covers 17 residues. The V gene's germline CDR1 is SEHNR and CDR2 FQNEAQ (reference sequence). Trimming pared 5 bases from V and 5 bases from J, leaving 21 bases between. In DNA form, the CDR3 reads TGTGCCAGCAGCATAACCGGCGTTTCGGGGAGGACCGGGGAGCTGTTTTTT. Residues: CASSITGVSGRTGELFF. The whole variable domain, remainder taken from reference TRBV7-9 and TRBJ2-2, is DTGVSQNPRHKITKRGQNVTFRCDPISEHNRLYWYRQTLGQGPEFLTYFQNEAQLEKSRLLSDRFSAERPKGSFSTLEIQRTEQGDSAMYLCASSITGVSGRTGELFFGEGSRLTVL.

V and J are TRBV5-1 and TRBJ2-1, with 9 positions matching TRBD2. Germline V CDR1 and CDR2: SGHRS, YFSETQ. V lost 0 bases to trimming and J lost 3 bases; unmatched junction nucleotides: 4. The CDR3 covers 16 residues. The CDR3 loop reads CASSLDSSGNYNEQFF. The CDR3 bases are TGCGCCAGCAGCTTGGATTCTAGCGGGAACTACAATGAGCAGTTCTTC.

Of note for this clone: The sample contains more than one DNA sequence encoding this CDR3. This chain connects TRBV13 to TRBJ2-7; D may be TRBD2 (7 bases). CDR3 length: 15 residues. V lost 4 bases and J 2 bases, leaving 15 bases between the germline ends. Germline loops: CDR1 PRHDT, CDR2 FYEKMQ (reference sequence). The CDR3 spells CASSYRGGVAYEQYF. CDR3 in DNA: TGTGCCAGCAGCTACCGAGGGGGGGTTGCCTACGAGCAGTACTTC.

The J gene is TRBJ2-7, the V gene TRBV19; 7 nucleotides line up with TRBD1. Germline CDR1 is LNHDA and CDR2 is SQIVND (reference sequence). The CDR3 contains 15 residues. Trimming at V came to 1 base and at J to 4 bases, leaving 7 bases not matched to a gene. CDR3 bases: TGTGCCAGTAGTATAGTTGGGACAGAACCTTACGAGCAGTACTTC. Amino acids: CASSIVGTEPYEQYF.

CDR3 in amino acids: CASSGQGENTIYF. Written as DNA, the CDR3 is TGTGCCAGCTCAGGACAAGGTGAAAACACCATATATTTT. V and J are TRBV25-1 and TRBJ1-3, with a weak D call TRBD1 (5 bases). Trimming took off 8 bases at V and 6 bases at J, with 14 bases between the two ends. This CDR3 region has 13 residues. The germline V gene encodes CDR1 MGHDK and CDR2 SYGVNS.

The chain joins TRBV11-2 to TRBJ1-6; TRBD1 is a possible D gene (5 bases). CDR3 length: 16 residues. With 5 bases removed from V and 7 bases from J, the gap between germline ends came to 18 bases. Per germline, CDR1 SGHAT and CDR2 FQNNGV. In DNA form, the CDR3 reads TGTGCCAGCAGCCGCTGGGGAGGGGAGATCAATTCACCCCTCCACTTT. This codes for CASSRWGGEINSPLHF. Supplemented by reference TRBV11-2 and TRBJ1-6, the full variable domain reads EAGVAQSPRYKIIEKRQSVAFWCNPISGHATLYWYQQILGQGPKLLIQFQNNGVVDDSQLPKDRFSAERLKGVDSTLKIQPAKLEDSAVYLCASSRWGGEINSPLHFGNGTRLTVT.

The chain employs TRBV5-1 and TRBJ2-3; 8 nucleotides align to TRBD1. V lost 2 bases to trimming and J lost 5 bases; unmatched junction nucleotides: 7. CDR3 length equals 15 residues. Germline CDR1 and CDR2: SGHRS and YFSETQ. The CDR3 loop is CASSFSRQGLDTQYF. CDR3 nucleotide sequence: TGCGCCAGCAGCTTTTCTAGACAGGGGTTAGATACGCAGTATTTT.

V usage is TRBV10-3 and J usage is TRBJ1-5, with 7 positions matching TRBD1. Germline V gene lookup returns CDR1 ENHRY and CDR2 SYGVKD. The CDR3 contains 21 residues. The V and J ends lost 0 bases and 4 bases, in that order; junction bases with no gene match: 21. The CDR3 sequence: CAISESELYGQVHMTNQPQHF. CDR3 bases: TGTGCCATCAGTGAGTCCGAGTTGTATGGACAGGTCCATATGACGAATCAGCCCCAGCATTTT.

For this clone: The junction departs from germline at one end; a sequencing error may be responsible. This specimen includes other DNA sequences encoding the same CDR3. V and J are TRBV18 and TRBJ1-1, with 7 bases lining up with TRBD1. From germline, CDR1 is KGHSH and CDR2 LQKENI. The CDR3 contains 13 residues. In nucleotides, the CDR3 is TGTGCCAGCTCGCCCGACAGGGAGGCTGAAGCCTTCTTT. Encoded protein: CASSPDREAEAFF.

CDR3 sequence reads: CASSPKGQGTAKVEQYF. The CDR3 DNA reads TGCGCCAGCAGCCCGAAAGGACAGGGGACAGCTAAAGTCGAGCAGTACTTC. The chain has TRBV5-1 and TRBJ2-7; 9 positions match TRBD1. With V trimmed by 4 bases and J by 6 bases, 17 bases remained unmatched. Germline V gene sequence: CDR1 SGHRS, CDR2 YFSETQ. This CDR3 has 17 amino acids.

Worth noting for this clone: One end of the junction is discordant with germline, which a read error may explain. The gene calls are TRBV7-2 and TRBJ1-5; D remains unclear. The CDR3 runs 15 residues. Per the germline V gene, CDR1 is SGHTA and CDR2 is FQGNSA. The CDR3 nucleotides read TGTGCCAGCAGCTTAGCTGGGCACCTCAATCAGTCCCAGCATTTT. This codes for CASSLAGHLNQSQHF.